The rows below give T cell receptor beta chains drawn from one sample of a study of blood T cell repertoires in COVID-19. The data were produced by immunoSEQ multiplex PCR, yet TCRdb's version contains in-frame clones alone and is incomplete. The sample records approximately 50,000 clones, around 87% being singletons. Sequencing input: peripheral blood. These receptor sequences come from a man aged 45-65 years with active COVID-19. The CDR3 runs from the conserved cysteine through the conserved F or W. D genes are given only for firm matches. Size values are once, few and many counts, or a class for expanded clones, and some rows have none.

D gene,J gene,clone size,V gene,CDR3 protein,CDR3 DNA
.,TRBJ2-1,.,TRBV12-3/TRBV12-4,CASSFTGNEQFF,TGTGCCAGCAGTTTTACGGGAAATGAGCAGTTCTTC
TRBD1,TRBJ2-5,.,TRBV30,CAWSVKGAETQYF,TGTGCCTGGAGTGTTAAGGGGGCCGAGACCCAGTACTTC
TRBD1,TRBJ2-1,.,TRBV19,CASSTVGTGGYNEQFF,TGTGCCAGTAGTACAGTGGGGACAGGGGGTTACAATGAGCAGTTCTTC
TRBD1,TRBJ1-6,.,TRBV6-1,CASSERSDRGGFPYNSPLHF,TGTGCCAGCAGTGAAAGGTCGGACAGGGGAGGTTTCCCCTATAATTCACCCCTCCACTTT
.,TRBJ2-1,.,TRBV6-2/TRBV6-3,CASSYFIMGGPISYNEQFF,TGTGCCAGCAGTTACTTTATTATGGGGGGGCCTATCTCCTACAATGAGCAGTTCTTC
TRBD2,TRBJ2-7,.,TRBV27,CASSFRTSGGPGSYEQYF,TGTGCCAGCAGTTTCCGGACTAGCGGGGGGCCGGGCTCCTACGAGCAGTACTTC
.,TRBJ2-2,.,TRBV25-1,CASSDQAGHGELFF,TGTGCCAGCAGTGATCAGGCGGGGCACGGGGAGCTGTTTTTT
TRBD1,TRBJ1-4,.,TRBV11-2,CASSPTGVGEKLFF,TGTGCCAGCAGCCCAACAGGGGTAGGGGAAAAACTGTTTTTT
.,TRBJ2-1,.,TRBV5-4,CASSAPSLISEQFF,TGTGCCAGCAGCGCGCCCTCCCTCATAAGTGAGCAGTTCTTC
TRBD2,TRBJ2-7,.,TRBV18,CASSPGGGVPYEQYF,TGTGCCAGCTCACCAGGCGGGGGGGTACCCTACGAGCAGTACTTC
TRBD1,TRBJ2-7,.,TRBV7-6,CASSQSGQGGSYEQYF,TGTGCCAGCAGTCAATCGGGACAGGGTGGGTCCTACGAGCAGTACTTC
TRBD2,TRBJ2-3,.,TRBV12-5,CASGSWTSGRETTDTQYF,TGTGCTAGTGGTTCCTGGACTAGCGGGAGGGAAACCACAGATACGCAGTATTTT
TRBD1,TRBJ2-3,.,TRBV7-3,CASSPPGQGGTDTQYF,TGTGCCAGCAGCCCTCCGGGACAGGGTGGGACAGATACGCAGTATTTT
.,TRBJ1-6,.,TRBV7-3,CASSLGRALSPLHF,TGTGCCAGCAGCTTGGGCAGGGCCCTCTCACCCCTCCACTTT
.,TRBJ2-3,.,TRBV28,CASSSAGRGQYF,TGTGCCAGCAGTTCTGCGGGTCGAGGGCAGTATTTT
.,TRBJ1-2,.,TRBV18,CASSPPEKTVVNYGYTF,TGTGCCAGCTCACCACCGGAGAAGACCGTAGTTAACTATGGCTACACCTTC
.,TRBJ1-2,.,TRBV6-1,CASSEASGERGYTF,TGTGCCAGCAGTGAAGCATCAGGGGAGCGTGGCTACACCTTC
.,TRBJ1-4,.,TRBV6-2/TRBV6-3,CASSYSPASEKLFF,TGTGCCAGCAGTTACTCCCCCGCAAGCGAAAAACTGTTTTTT
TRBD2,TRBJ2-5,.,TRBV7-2,CASSFDRGEETQYF,TGTGCCAGCAGCTTCGACCGGGGGGAAGAGACCCAGTACTTC
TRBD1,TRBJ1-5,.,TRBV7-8,CASSITGTGNQPQHF,TGTGCCAGCAGCATTACCGGGACAGGGAATCAGCCCCAGCATTTT
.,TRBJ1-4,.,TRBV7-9,CASSLVGTGREKLFF,TGTGCCAGCAGCTTAGTAGGCACAGGACGGGAAAAACTGTTTTTT
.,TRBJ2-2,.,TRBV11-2,CASRAPQELFF,TGTGCCAGCAGGGCCCCTCAGGAGCTGTTTTTT
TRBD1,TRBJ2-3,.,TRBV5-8,CASSPRTGKNTQYF,TGTGCCAGCAGCCCACGGACAGGGAAGAATACGCAGTATTTT
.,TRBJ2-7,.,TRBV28,CASSSSGWGPYEQYF,TGTGCCAGCAGTTCATCAGGCTGGGGCCCCTACGAGCAGTACTTC
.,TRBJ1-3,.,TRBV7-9,CASSSQGNTIYF,TGTGCCAGCAGCTCACAGGGAAACACCATATATTTT
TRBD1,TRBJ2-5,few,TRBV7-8,CASSLVRIPGQGREETQYF,TGTGCCAGCAGCTTGGTTAGGATTCCGGGACAGGGCAGGGAAGAGACCCAGTACTTC
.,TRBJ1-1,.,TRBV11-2,CASSLVAGNLNTEAFF,TGTGCCAGCAGCTTAGTGGCTGGCAATTTGAACACTGAAGCTTTCTTT
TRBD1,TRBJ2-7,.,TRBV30,CAWSQDRDRGYEQYF,TGTGCCTGGAGCCAAGACCGGGACAGGGGCTACGAGCAGTACTTC
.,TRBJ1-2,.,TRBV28,CASSLGRRGDGYTF,TGTGCCAGCAGTTTAGGGCGCAGGGGAGACGGCTACACCTTC
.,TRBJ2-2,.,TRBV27,CASRGFRRGNTGELFF,TGTGCCAGCAGGGGGTTCAGGCGGGGTAACACCGGGGAGCTGTTTTTT
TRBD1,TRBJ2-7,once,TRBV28,CASNRRDRLHEQYF,TGTGCCAGCAATCGGCGGGACAGGCTTCATGAGCAGTACTTC
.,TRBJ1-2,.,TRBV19,CASRETANYGYTF,TGTGCCAGTAGGGAGACAGCGAACTATGGCTATACCTTC
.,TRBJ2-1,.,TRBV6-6,CASSYSTRTRRDEQFF,TGTGCCAGCAGTTACTCTACCCGGACCAGGCGGGATGAGCAGTTCTTC
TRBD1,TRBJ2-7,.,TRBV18,CASSRPGQSHEQYF,TGTGCCAGCTCACGGCCGGGACAGTCTCACGAGCAGTACTTC
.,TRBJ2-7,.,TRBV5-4,CASTRGGTATYEQYF,TGTGCCAGCACCCGGGGGGGGACAGCTACATACGAGCAGTACTTC
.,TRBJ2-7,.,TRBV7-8,CASSSSRVEQYF,TGTGCCAGCAGCTCCTCGAGGGTCGAGCAGTACTTC
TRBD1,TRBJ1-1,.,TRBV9,CASSVPGTGVAFF,TGTGCCAGCAGCGTCCCGGGGACAGGGGTAGCTTTCTTT
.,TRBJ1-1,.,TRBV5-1,CASRRVGGVDTEAFF,TGCGCCAGCAGACGAGTCGGGGGGGTCGACACTGAAGCTTTCTTT
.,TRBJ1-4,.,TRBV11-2,CASSSPLGQPEEKLFF,TGTGCCAGCAGCTCCCCTCTAGGCCAGCCGGAGGAAAAACTGTTTTTT
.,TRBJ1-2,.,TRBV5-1,CASSGLTNYGYTF,TGCGCCAGTTCGGGACTTACTAACTATGGCTACACCTTC
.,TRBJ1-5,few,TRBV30,CAWSVRGVNQPQHF,TGTGCCTGGAGTGTACGAGGAGTTAATCAGCCCCAGCATTTT
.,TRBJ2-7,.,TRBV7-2,CASSSQEGKTYEQYF,TGTGCCAGCAGCTCCCAGGAGGGGAAGACCTACGAGCAGTACTTC
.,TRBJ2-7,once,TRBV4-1,CASSQDSRGRSSYEQYF,TGCGCCAGCAGCCAAGATTCCAGGGGCAGAAGCTCCTACGAGCAGTACTTC